This T cell receptor beta chain was sequenced in a study of T cells in Graves' hyperthyroidism and ophthalmopathy. Study-wide results and limits: Blood samples included most of the expanded thyroid clonotypes exceeding 0.001.

The table lists this clonotype with a few counts. Its antigen is currently unknown. This CDR3 is built from 14 residues. Germline V gives CDR1 LNHDA, CDR2 SQIVND (reference sequence). V dropped 8 bases and J dropped 3 bases, with 14 bases sitting between them. Those patients with uncontrolled infection, other autoimmune disease, pregnancy or lactation were excluded. What was amplified from RNA transcripts were TCR beta CDR3 regions. Using the HTBI primer set, a first-round RT-PCR was run on the TCR CDR3. TCRdb analysed the multiplex PCR reads with MiXCR anew, one entry per CDR3 protein. Of 400,000 or so distinct CDR3 sequences detected, around 15% appear once; the ten largest clones hold roughly a fifth.

The chain combines TRBV19 with TRBJ2-1; D is ambiguous. Input material: blood. This TCR was recovered from an older woman with Graves' ophthalmopathy. The CDR3 nucleotides are TGTGCCAGTGCCTCCTTGGGCGGCTACAATGAGCAGTTCTTC. This sequence encodes CASASLGGYNEQFF.